The T cell receptor (beta chain) described here comes from a study of OX40 agonist ivuxolimab in advanced cancers. The CDR3 length is 15 residues. Germline V CDR1 and CDR2: LNHDA, SQIVND (reference sequence). Trimming removed 7 bases from V and 6 bases from J; junction bases left unmatched: 11. Clones were read by immunoSEQ multiplex PCR, and TCRdb kept only the in-frame ones, dropping some. The table has about 78,000 clones, around 87% seen once. The clonotype originates from an adult with an advanced solid tumor such as melanoma, head and neck, liver or kidney cancer. The sample was CD4+ or CD8+ T cells sorted from blood, taken in a trial of the OX40 agonist ivuxolimab. The chain links TRBV19 to TRBJ2-2; the match to TRBD1 covers 7 bases. The DNA of the CDR3 is TGTGCCAGTACCACTGCCACGGACAGGTCCGGGGAGCTGTTTTTT. Protein product: CASTTATDRSGELFF.